Listed below are T cell receptor beta chains from one sample, sequenced in a study of T cell responses to AZD1222 COVID-19 vaccine. Sequenced by immunoSEQ multiplex PCR; TCRdb stores in-frame clones only, minus some. The data contain 100,000 to 120,000 clones, about 92% of them singletons. The sequencing here drew on peripheral blood, taken on day 0 of MenACWY control vaccination. The source is an adult in good health. The CDR3 runs from the conserved cysteine through the conserved F or W. The D gene is left open where the match is weak. A row's size may be missing; if present it is once, few, many or a size class.

J	D	V	size	CDR3	DNA
TRBJ2-7	TRBD2	TRBV4-1	NA	CASSQETVRAGETHEQYF	TGCGCCAGCAGCCAAGAGACGGTTCGGGCGGGGGAGACCCACGAGCAGTACTTC
TRBJ1-3	NA	TRBV6-7	NA	CASSYSEGTGNTIYF	TGTGCCAGCAGTTACTCGGAGGGAACTGGAAACACCATATATTTT
TRBJ2-5	NA	TRBV13	NA	CASSFSRGVYQETQYF	TGTGCCAGCAGCTTCTCTCGCGGGGTGTACCAAGAGACCCAGTACTTC
TRBJ2-2	TRBD1	TRBV24-1	NA	CATSLGTGDTGELFF	TGTGCCACCAGTCTGGGGACAGGGGACACCGGGGAGCTGTTTTTT
TRBJ1-6	TRBD1	TRBV28	NA	CASIGGQSNSPLHF	TGTGCCAGCATCGGGGGACAGTCTAATTCACCCCTCCACTTT
TRBJ2-2	NA	TRBV3-1/TRBV3-2	NA	CATRPGSTLITGELFF	TGTGCCACCAGGCCCGGTTCGACACTCATCACCGGGGAGCTGTTTTTT
TRBJ2-5	TRBD1	TRBV9	NA	CASSVGQGAGVETQYF	TGTGCCAGCAGCGTAGGGCAGGGGGCCGGAGTAGAGACCCAGTACTTC
TRBJ1-6	NA	TRBV3-1/TRBV3-2	NA	CASSPRDKTFLYHF	TGTGCCAGCAGCCCTCGGGACAAGACCTTTCTATACCACTTT
TRBJ1-1	NA	TRBV7-9	NA	CASSLISGMSTEAFF	TGTGCCAGCAGCTTAATCTCAGGGATGAGCACTGAAGCTTTCTTT
TRBJ2-5	NA	TRBV7-9	NA	CASSDNGETQYF	TGTGCCAGCAGCGATAATGGAGAGACCCAGTACTTC
TRBJ1-4	TRBD1	TRBV25-1	NA	CASSEEGAANEKLFF	TGTGCCAGCAGTGAAGAGGGGGCGGCTAATGAAAAACTGTTTTTT
TRBJ2-7	TRBD1	TRBV6-5	few	CASSLRTGRDEQYF	TGTGCCAGCAGCCTCCGGACAGGGCGCGACGAGCAGTACTTC
TRBJ1-2	NA	TRBV7-2	once	CASSPDRLDGYTF	TGTGCCAGCAGCCCTGACAGACTGGACGGCTACACCTTC
TRBJ2-7	NA	TRBV24-1	NA	CATSDQGGSLYF	TGTGCCACCAGTGATCAGGGCGGGTCCCTGTACTTC
TRBJ2-1	NA	TRBV27	NA	CASSRGGSYNEQFF	TGTGCCAGCAGTCGTGGGGGGTCCTACAATGAGCAGTTCTTC
TRBJ1-5	NA	TRBV7-2	NA	CASSLFLVGQPQHF	TGTGCCAGCAGCTTATTCCTGGTAGGGCAGCCCCAGCATTTT
TRBJ1-3	NA	TRBV29-1	NA	CSVEPWEQSRNTIYF	TGCAGCGTTGAACCCTGGGAGCAGTCCAGAAACACCATATATTTT
TRBJ1-2	TRBD1	TRBV30	few	CAWIKRGLDYGYTF	TGTGCCTGGATTAAGAGGGGGCTAGACTATGGCTACACCTTC
TRBJ2-5	NA	TRBV4-3	NA	CASSQARDIGETQYF	TGCGCCAGCAGCCAAGCCCGGGACATCGGAGAGACCCAGTACTTC
TRBJ1-4	NA	TRBV9	NA	CASSVGAYPEKLFF	TGTGCCAGCAGCGTAGGGGCCTATCCTGAAAAACTGTTTTTT
TRBJ2-1	TRBD2	TRBV7-9	NA	CASSPGGSSYNEQFF	TGTGCCAGCAGCCCGGGGGGTAGTTCCTACAATGAGCAGTTCTTC
TRBJ2-7	TRBD2	TRBV15	NA	CATSRDRGRDSQEEQYF	TGTGCCACCAGCAGAGACCGTGGGAGGGACTCACAGGAAGAGCAGTACTTC
TRBJ1-5	NA	TRBV6-2/TRBV6-3	NA	CASSAQPGVAYSNQPQHF	TGTGCCAGCAGTGCGCAGCCAGGGGTGGCTTATAGCAATCAGCCCCAGCATTTT
TRBJ1-6	NA	TRBV11-2	NA	CASSLVGAWNSPLHF	TGTGCCAGCAGCTTAGTGGGTGCGTGGAATTCACCCCTCCACTTT
TRBJ2-3	NA	TRBV5-1	NA	CASSLAGVGTDTQYF	TGCGCCAGCAGCTTGGCAGGGGTAGGCACAGATACGCAGTATTTT
TRBJ1-3	NA	TRBV15	NA	CATSRVSQPLSGNTIYF	TGTGCCACCAGCAGAGTAAGCCAGCCCCTATCTGGAAACACCATATATTTT
TRBJ1-4	NA	TRBV23-1	once	CASSQSGGIRVKNNEKLFF	TGCGCCAGCAGTCAATCAGGTGGTATCAGGGTGAAGAATAATGAAAAACTGTTTTTT
TRBJ2-5	TRBD1	TRBV19	NA	CASTLTGGGETQYF	TGTGCCAGTACTTTAACAGGGGGCGGAGAGACCCAGTACTTC
TRBJ2-1	NA	TRBV5-4	NA	CASSLGSYNEQFF	TGTGCCAGCAGCTTGGGGTCCTACAATGAGCAGTTCTTC
TRBJ1-5	TRBD1	TRBV19	NA	CASTPRGELARGNQPQHF	TGTGCCAGTACCCCCAGGGGGGAGTTGGCCAGGGGAAATCAGCCCCAGCATTTT
TRBJ1-2	NA	TRBV2	NA	CASSLGSGYTF	TGTGCCAGCAGTCTGGGGTCCGGCTACACCTTC
TRBJ2-1	NA	TRBV5-5	once	CASSRPEGADWDEQFF	TGTGCCAGCAGCCGTCCGGAGGGGGCTGATTGGGATGAGCAGTTCTTC
TRBJ2-1	NA	TRBV19	NA	CASSITSSYEQFF	TGTGCCAGTAGTATAACTAGCTCGTATGAGCAGTTCTTC
TRBJ2-5	TRBD2	TRBV9	NA	CASSLAGGHETQYF	TGTGCCAGCAGTCTAGCGGGGGGGCACGAGACCCAGTACTTC
TRBJ2-1	TRBD1	TRBV6-5	NA	CASSTGVYNEQFF	TGTGCCAGCAGCACAGGGGTTTACAATGAGCAGTTCTTC
TRBJ2-1	TRBD2	TRBV6-4	once	CASSDSRRGGYNEQFF	TGTGCCAGCAGTGACTCGCGGCGGGGGGGTTACAATGAGCAGTTCTTC
TRBJ1-5	NA	TRBV19	NA	CASTQGGGQPQHF	TGTGCCAGTACACAGGGCGGAGGGCAGCCCCAGCATTTT
TRBJ2-7	TRBD1	TRBV7-9	NA	CASSLGAGTGSDEQYF	TGTGCCAGCAGCTTAGGGGCCGGGACAGGGTCCGACGAGCAGTACTTC
TRBJ1-1	NA	TRBV28	NA	CASSSGGANTEAFF	TGTGCCAGCAGTTCTGGCGGAGCGAACACTGAAGCTTTCTTT
TRBJ1-6	NA	TRBV2	NA	CASSGEGSYNSPLHF	TGTGCCAGCAGTGGGGAGGGTTCCTATAATTCACCCCTCCACTTT
TRBJ2-7	NA	TRBV14	NA	CASSQVMGPSRMQYF	TGTGCCAGCAGTCAAGTCATGGGACCCTCCCGAATGCAGTACTTC
TRBJ2-1	TRBD2	TRBV7-6	NA	CASSPASGRTGSYNEQFF	TGTGCCAGCAGCCCTGCTAGCGGACGCACCGGGTCCTACAATGAGCAGTTCTTC
TRBJ1-4	TRBD1	TRBV19	NA	CAKPGTGETNRGNEKLFF	TGTGCCAAGCCCGGGACAGGGGAAACGAACCGGGGTAATGAAAAACTGTTTTTT
TRBJ2-2	NA	TRBV27	NA	CASSFRVGRTGELFF	TGTGCCAGCAGTTTCCGGGTTGGACGCACCGGGGAGCTGTTTTTT
TRBJ1-1	NA	TRBV5-1	NA	CASSLVGRLGTEAFF	TGCGCCAGCAGCTTGGTGGGCAGGTTGGGCACTGAAGCTTTCTTT
TRBJ2-2	NA	TRBV11-3	NA	CASSPTGTPAGELFF	TGTGCCAGCAGTCCAACCGGGACTCCGGCCGGGGAGCTGTTTTTT
TRBJ2-7	TRBD1	TRBV18	few	CASSPPGQELYEQYF	TGTGCCAGCTCACCACCGGGACAGGAGCTCTACGAGCAGTACTTC
TRBJ2-7	TRBD2	TRBV6-2/TRBV6-3	NA	CASSSGGTFSYEQYF	TGTGCCAGCAGTAGCGGGGGAACGTTCTCCTACGAGCAGTACTTC
TRBJ2-7	NA	TRBV12-3/TRBV12-4	NA	CASSLEAYEQYF	TGTGCCAGCAGTTTAGAGGCTTACGAGCAGTACTTC
TRBJ1-5	TRBD1	TRBV19	once	CASSTISGGGQPQHF	TGTGCCAGTAGTACGATCTCAGGGGGCGGTCAGCCCCAGCATTTT
TRBJ2-2	NA	TRBV7-8	NA	CASSLNENTGELFF	TGTGCCAGCAGCTTAAACGAGAACACCGGGGAGCTGTTTTTT
TRBJ2-7	NA	TRBV6-5	NA	CASSSGDGVYEQYF	TGTGCCAGCAGTTCTGGGGACGGTGTCTACGAGCAGTACTTC
TRBJ1-4	NA	TRBV18	NA	CASSPRAGRNEKLFF	TGTGCCAGCTCACCACGGGCAGGTAGAAATGAAAAACTGTTTTTT
TRBJ1-5	NA	TRBV3-1/TRBV3-2	NA	CASSQTGSRQPQHF	TGTGCCAGCAGCCAAACAGGGTCGCGTCAGCCCCAGCATTTT
TRBJ1-2	NA	TRBV4-2	NA	CASSQGETGTYGYTF	TGTGCCAGCAGCCAAGGTGAAACAGGGACCTATGGCTACACCTTC